The clone carrying this T cell receptor (beta chain) turned up a few times. The antigen is undetermined. This CDR3 region has 13 residues. CDR1 DFQATT and CDR2 SNEGSKA come from the germline V gene (reference sequence). V shed 1 base and J shed 0 bases, with 7 bases lying between them. This sample is drawn from a study of T-cell reconstitution after alpha-beta-depleted transplantation in children. Study results and caveats: Certain patients had high TCRbeta diversity at day 60, and it came from recipient T cells and thymic progenitors that survived. The main origin of T-cell counts and diversity one year after transplant was newly produced T cells. Alpha-beta T cells about two months after transplant reportedly derived from several hundred expanded graft clones.

Unique molecular identifiers were built into the TCRbeta library. TCRdb passed the PCR reads through MiXCR, listing each CDR3 protein once. Found here are 440,000 or so distinct CDR3 sequences, roughly 43% of them singletons; the top ten hold 27%. The TCR sequence derives from a girl aged 2-9 years with aplastic anemia, due to receive a stem cell transplant. Source: PBMCs, taken before TCRalphabeta/CD19-depleted stem cell transplant. The rearrangement uses TRBV20-1 and TRBJ2-7; D is undetermined. CDR3 residues: CSARGRSSYEQYF. DNA of the CDR3: TGCAGTGCTAGAGGAAGGAGCTCCTACGAGCAGTACTTC.